The clone carrying this TCR beta chain was observed at least ten times. TCRdb used MiXCR to reprocess the 5' RACE reads, holding one entry per CDR3 protein. The table lists more than 300,000 distinct CDR3 sequences, approximately 14% of them singletons, with 22% in the top ten. The CDR3 extends over 16 amino acids. With V trimmed by 5 bases and J by 10 bases, 11 bases remained unmatched. The V gene's germline CDR1 is SGHTA and CDR2 FQGTGA. This entry comes from a study of T-cell memory formation after mild COVID-19. This clonotype was sampled from a man younger than 35 who had mild COVID-19 (a few samples of this study predate the infection). Cell type and time point are not known. The chain joins TRBV7-3 to TRBJ2-1; 13 bases line up with TRBD2. Sequencing was carried out using PBMCs or a T cell subset sorted from them (not recorded which). The CDR3 DNA reads as TGTGCCAGCAGCCCGTGGGGACTAGCGGGGACCTCGGAGCAGTTCTTC. Its protein product is CASSPWGLAGTSEQFF. Filled out from reference TRBV7-3 and TRBJ2-1, the complete variable domain reads GAGVSQTPSNKVTEKGKYVELRCDPISGHTALYWYRQSLGQGPEFLIYFQGTGAADDSGLPNDRFFAVRPEGSVSTLKIQRTERGDSAVYLCASSPWGLAGTSEQFFGPGTRLTVL.